This is a list of T cell receptor beta chains from one sample in a study of cytomegalovirus exposure and HLA in healthy donors. The table came from immunoSEQ multiplex PCR; TCRdb's copy has only in-frame clones and leaves some out. The table has about 100,000 clones, around 82% seen once; the top ten hold about 0.79%. The sample was PBMCs. The receptors here all came from a woman aged 60-75 years in good health and CMV-seronegative. Both conserved end residues are part of each CDR3. D genes are given only for firm matches. Expanded clones get a size class; other rows say once, few or many, or leave the size out.

j_call d_call v_call clone_size cdr3_nt cdr3_aa
TRBJ2-3 . TRBV19 . TGTGCCAGTAGTATAGGGACAGTACTCTCAGATACGCAGTATTTT CASSIGTVLSDTQYF
TRBJ1-2 . TRBV10-1 once TGCGCCAGCAGTGACTCATCCGGGGGGGAGAATGGCTACACCTTC CASSDSSGGENGYTF
TRBJ1-5 . TRBV28 . TGTGCCAGCAGTTCCCTTGGGGGGGTGGGAAGCAATCAGCCCCAGCATTTT CASSSLGGVGSNQPQHF
TRBJ2-1 TRBD2 TRBV28 . TGTGCCAGCAGTTTTCCGAGTGCCGGGGGGGACCTCGGCAATGAGCAGTTCTTC CASSFPSAGGDLGNEQFF
TRBJ1-4 . TRBV28 . TGTGCCAGCAGTCTGAATCTGCCGGAGACCGCAGATGAAAAACTGTTTTTT CASSLNLPETADEKLFF
TRBJ1-3 TRBD1 TRBV7-8 . TGTGCCAGCAGAACGACAGGGAACACCATATATTTT CASRTTGNTIYF
TRBJ2-7 TRBD1 TRBV5-1 . TGCGCCAGCAGCCTGGGACAGGTGAGCTCCTACGAGCAGTACTTC CASSLGQVSSYEQYF
TRBJ2-7 TRBD1 TRBV19 once TGTGCCAGTAGTGCCGGGACAGGGGACGAGCAGTACTTC CASSAGTGDEQYF
TRBJ2-1 . TRBV25-1 few TGTGCCAGCAGTCGAGCGGTCTACAATGAGCAGTTCTTC CASSRAVYNEQFF
TRBJ2-7 TRBD1 TRBV28 . TGTGCCAGCAGTTCCGGACAGGGTACCTACGAGCAGTACTTC CASSSGQGTYEQYF
TRBJ1-3 TRBD1 TRBV7-9 . TGTGCCAGCAGCTGGACAGGGGGAGGAAACACCATATATTTT CASSWTGGGNTIYF
TRBJ1-5 TRBD1 TRBV5-5 . TGTGCCAGCAGCTTACCCGGGACAGCGGGCAATCAGCCCCAGCATTTT CASSLPGTAGNQPQHF
TRBJ2-5 TRBD1 TRBV6-5 few TGTGCCAGCGGGACACAGGGGGATGCCGGAGAGACCCAGTACTTC CASGTQGDAGETQYF
TRBJ2-3 TRBD2 TRBV7-9 . TGTGCCAGCAGCGCCGGGACTAGCGGGGATGTAGATACGCAGTATTTT CASSAGTSGDVDTQYF
TRBJ2-1 TRBD2 TRBV15 . TGTGCCACCAGCAGAGATGGAACTAGCGGGGTTAACAATGAGCAGTTCTTC CATSRDGTSGVNNEQFF
TRBJ2-2 TRBD2 TRBV11-2 . TGTGCCAGCAGCTTTGCGGGAGTGAACACCGGGGAGCTGTTTTTT CASSFAGVNTGELFF
TRBJ1-1 . TRBV12-2 . TGTGCAAGTCGCATCGGACAGGGGGCGAGGACTGAAGCTTTCTTT CASRIGQGARTEAFF
TRBJ2-5 . TRBV2 . TGTGCCAGCTGCGGGACGGCCGAGACCCAGTACTTC CASCGTAETQYF
TRBJ2-7 TRBD2 TRBV30 . TGTGCCTGGAGTGTAGCGGGATCCTACGAGCAGTACTTC CAWSVAGSYEQYF
TRBJ2-5 TRBD1 TRBV25-1 . TGTGCCAGCAGTGATCAGACAGGGTGGGCGACCCAGTACTTC CASSDQTGWATQYF
TRBJ2-7 . TRBV5-5 . TGTGCCAGCAGCTTGGGAGAGAGACTGGTATCCTACGAGCAGTACTTC CASSLGERLVSYEQYF
TRBJ2-3 . TRBV4-3 . TGCGCCAGCAGCCCAGGAGGTGGGTCGGGGTACACAGATACGCAGTATTTT CASSPGGGSGYTDTQYF